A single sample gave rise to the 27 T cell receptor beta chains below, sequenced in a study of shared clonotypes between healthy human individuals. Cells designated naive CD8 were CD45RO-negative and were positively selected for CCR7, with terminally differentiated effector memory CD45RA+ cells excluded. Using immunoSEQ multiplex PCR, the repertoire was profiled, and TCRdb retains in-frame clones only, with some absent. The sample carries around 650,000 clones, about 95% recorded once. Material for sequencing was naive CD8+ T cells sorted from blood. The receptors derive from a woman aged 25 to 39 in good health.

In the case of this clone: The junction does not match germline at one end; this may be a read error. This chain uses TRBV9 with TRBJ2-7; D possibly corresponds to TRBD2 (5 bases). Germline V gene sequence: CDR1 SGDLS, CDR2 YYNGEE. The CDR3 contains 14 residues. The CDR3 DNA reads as TGTGCCGGCAGCCCACGGACTGCTTCCTACGAGCAGTACTTC. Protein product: CAGSPRTASYEQYF.

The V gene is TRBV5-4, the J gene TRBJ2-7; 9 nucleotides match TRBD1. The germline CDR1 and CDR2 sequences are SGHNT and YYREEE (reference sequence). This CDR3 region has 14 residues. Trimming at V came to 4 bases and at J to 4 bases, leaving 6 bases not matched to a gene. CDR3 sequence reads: CASSTTTGGYEQYF. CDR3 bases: TGTGCCAGCAGCACCACGACAGGGGGGTACGAGCAGTACTTC.

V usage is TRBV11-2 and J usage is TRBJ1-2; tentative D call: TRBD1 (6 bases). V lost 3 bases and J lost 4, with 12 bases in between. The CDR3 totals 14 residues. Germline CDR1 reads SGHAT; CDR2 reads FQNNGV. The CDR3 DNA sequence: TGTGCCAGCAGCTTTTCTGGACAGAGCTATGGCTACACCTTC. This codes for CASSFSGQSYGYTF.

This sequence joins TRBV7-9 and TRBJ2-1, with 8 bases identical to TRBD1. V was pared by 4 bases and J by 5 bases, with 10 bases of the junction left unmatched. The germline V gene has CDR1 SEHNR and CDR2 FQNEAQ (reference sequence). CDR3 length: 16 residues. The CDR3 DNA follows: TGTGCCAGCAGCTGGTTCAGGGGGCTAGGGGACAATGAGCAGTTCTTC. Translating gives CASSWFRGLGDNEQFF.

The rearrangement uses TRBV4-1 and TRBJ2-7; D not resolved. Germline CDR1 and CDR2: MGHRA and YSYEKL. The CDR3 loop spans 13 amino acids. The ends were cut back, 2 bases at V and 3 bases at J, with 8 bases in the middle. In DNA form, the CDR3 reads TGCGCCAGCAGCCAAATGATGGACTACGAGCAGTACTTC. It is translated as CASSQMMDYEQYF.

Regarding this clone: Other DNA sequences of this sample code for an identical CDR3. The chain's CDR3 is CASSQSGTANTGELFF. The CDR3 DNA reads as TGCGCCAGCAGTCAATCCGGTACAGCGAACACCGGGGAGCTGTTTTTT. The V and J genes are TRBV23-1 and TRBJ2-2; no reliable D call. TRBV23-1 has ORF status, its function being uncertain. This CDR3 has 16 amino acids. V shed 0 bases and J shed 0 bases, with 8 bases lying between them.

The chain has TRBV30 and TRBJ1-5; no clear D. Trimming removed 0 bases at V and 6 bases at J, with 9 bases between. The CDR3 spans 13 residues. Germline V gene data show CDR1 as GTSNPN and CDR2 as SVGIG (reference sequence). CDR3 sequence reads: CAWSVETGQPQHF. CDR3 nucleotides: TGTGCCTGGAGTGTAGAAACGGGTCAGCCCCAGCATTTT. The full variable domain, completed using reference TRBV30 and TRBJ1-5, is SQTIHQWPATLVQPVGSPLSLECTVEGTSNPNLYWYRQAAGRGLQLLFYSVGIGQISSEVPQNLSASRPQDRQFILSSKKLLLSDSGFYLCAWSVETGQPQHFGDGTRLSIL.

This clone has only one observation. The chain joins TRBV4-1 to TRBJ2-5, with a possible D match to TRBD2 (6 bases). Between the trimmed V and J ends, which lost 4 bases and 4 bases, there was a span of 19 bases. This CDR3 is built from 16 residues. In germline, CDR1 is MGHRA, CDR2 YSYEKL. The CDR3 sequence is CASSPTITGVRETQYF. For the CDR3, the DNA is TGCGCCAGCAGCCCTACTATAACGGGAGTTCGAGAGACCCAGTACTTC.

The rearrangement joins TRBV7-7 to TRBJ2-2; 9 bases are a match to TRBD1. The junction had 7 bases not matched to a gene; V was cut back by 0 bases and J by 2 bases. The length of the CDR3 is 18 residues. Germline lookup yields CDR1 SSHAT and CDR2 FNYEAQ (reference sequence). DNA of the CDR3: TGTGCCAGCAGCTTAGCATTCGGGGACAGGGTAAACACCGGGGAGCTGTTTTTT. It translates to CASSLAFGDRVNTGELFF.

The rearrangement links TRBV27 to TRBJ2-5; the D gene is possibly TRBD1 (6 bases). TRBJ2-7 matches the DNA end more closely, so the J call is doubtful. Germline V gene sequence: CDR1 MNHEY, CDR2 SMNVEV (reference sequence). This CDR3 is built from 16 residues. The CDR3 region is CASSLGPGQYSYEQYF. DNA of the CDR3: TGTGCCAGCAGTTTAGGACCGGGACAATATTCCTACGAGCAGTACTTC.

CDR3 amino acids: CASSPGGGASRTQYF. The CDR3 DNA reads TGTGCCAGCAGCCCGGGCGGGGGCGCTTCCCGAACGCAGTATTTT. V gene TRBV5-6 combines with J gene TRBJ2-3, with D maybe TRBD2 (7 bases). The CDR3 is 15 amino acids. V was pared by 4 bases and J by 9 bases, with 21 bases between. Looked up from germline, CDR1 is SGHDT and CDR2 is YYEEEE. Drawing the rest from reference TRBV5-6 and TRBJ2-3, the complete variable domain is DAGVTQSPTHLIKTRGQQVTLRCSPKSGHDTVSWYQQALGQGPQFIFQYYEEEERQRGNFPDRFSGHQFPNYSSELNVNALLLGDSALYLCASSPGGGASRTQYFGPGTRLTVL.

This chain's CDR3 is CASSFGGTAYEQYF. CDR3 nucleotides: TGTGCCAGCAGCTTCGGCGGGACAGCCTACGAGCAGTACTTC. V and J are TRBV11-1 and TRBJ2-7; maybe TRBD1 (7 bases). V lost 3 bases to trimming and J lost 2 bases, with 11 bases between them. Germline values: CDR1 SGHAT, CDR2 FQDESV (reference sequence). The CDR3 spans 14 residues.

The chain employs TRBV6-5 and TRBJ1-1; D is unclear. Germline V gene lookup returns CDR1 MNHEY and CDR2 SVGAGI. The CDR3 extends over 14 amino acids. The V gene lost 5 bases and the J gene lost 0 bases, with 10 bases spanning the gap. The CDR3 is CASSRYAMNTEAFF. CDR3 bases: TGTGCCAGCAGTAGATACGCCATGAACACTGAAGCTTTCTTT.

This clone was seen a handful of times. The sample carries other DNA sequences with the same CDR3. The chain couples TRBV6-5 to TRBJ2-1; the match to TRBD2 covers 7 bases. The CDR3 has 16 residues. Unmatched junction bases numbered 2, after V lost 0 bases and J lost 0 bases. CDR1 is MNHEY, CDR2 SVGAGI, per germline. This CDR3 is CASSYSGGSSYNEQFF. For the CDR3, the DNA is TGTGCCAGCAGTTACTCTGGCGGGAGCTCCTACAATGAGCAGTTCTTC.

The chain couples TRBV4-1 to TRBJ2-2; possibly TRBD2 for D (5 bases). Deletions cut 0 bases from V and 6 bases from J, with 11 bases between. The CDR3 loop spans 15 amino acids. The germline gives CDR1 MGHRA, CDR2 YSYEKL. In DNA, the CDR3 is TGCGCCAGCAGCCAAGATGGTCGGGGTTCCGGGGAGCTGTTTTTT. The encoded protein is CASSQDGRGSGELFF.

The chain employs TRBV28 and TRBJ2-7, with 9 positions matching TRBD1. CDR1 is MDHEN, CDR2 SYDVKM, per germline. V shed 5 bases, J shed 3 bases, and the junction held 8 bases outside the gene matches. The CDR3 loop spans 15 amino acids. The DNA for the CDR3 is TGTGCCAGCAGTACTAACAGGGGGCGTCTCTACGAGCAGTACTTC. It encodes CASSTNRGRLYEQYF. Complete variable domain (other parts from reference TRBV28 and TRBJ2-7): DVKVTQSSRYLVKRTGEKVFLECVQDMDHENMFWYRQDPGLGLRLIYFSYDVKMKEKGDIPEGYSVSREKKERFSLILESASTNQTSMYLCASSTNRGRLYEQYFGPGTRLTVT.

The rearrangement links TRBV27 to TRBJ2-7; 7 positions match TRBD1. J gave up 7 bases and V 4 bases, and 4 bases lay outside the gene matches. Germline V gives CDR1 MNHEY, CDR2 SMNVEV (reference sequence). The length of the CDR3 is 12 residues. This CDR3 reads CASSSTGWEQYF. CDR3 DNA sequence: TGTGCCAGCAGTTCGACAGGGTGGGAGCAGTACTTC.

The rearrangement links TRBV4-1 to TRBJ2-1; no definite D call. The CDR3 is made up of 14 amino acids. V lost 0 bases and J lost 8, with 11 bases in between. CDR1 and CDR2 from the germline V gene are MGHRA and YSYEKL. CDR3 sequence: CASSQEGSLHEQFF. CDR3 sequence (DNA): TGCGCCAGCAGCCAAGAGGGTAGTTTGCATGAGCAGTTCTTC.

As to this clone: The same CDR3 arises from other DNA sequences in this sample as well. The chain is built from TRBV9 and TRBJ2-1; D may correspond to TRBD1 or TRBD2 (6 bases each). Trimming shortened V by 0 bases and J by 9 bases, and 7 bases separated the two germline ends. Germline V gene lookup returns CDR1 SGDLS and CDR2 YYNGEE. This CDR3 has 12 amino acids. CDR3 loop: CASSVEGGEQFF. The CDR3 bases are TGTGCCAGCAGCGTAGAGGGGGGTGAGCAGTTCTTC.

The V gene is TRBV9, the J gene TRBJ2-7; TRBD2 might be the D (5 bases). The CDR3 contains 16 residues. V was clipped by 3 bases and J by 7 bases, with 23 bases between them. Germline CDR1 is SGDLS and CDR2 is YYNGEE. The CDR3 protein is CASSASGDGVRGEQYF. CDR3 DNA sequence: TGTGCCAGCAGCGCTTCGGGCGACGGGGTACGAGGGGAGCAGTACTTC.

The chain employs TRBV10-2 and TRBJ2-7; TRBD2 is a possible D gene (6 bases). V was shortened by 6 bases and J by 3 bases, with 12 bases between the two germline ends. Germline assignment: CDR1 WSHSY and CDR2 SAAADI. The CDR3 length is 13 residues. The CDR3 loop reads CASRPTSSYEQYF. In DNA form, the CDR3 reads TGCGCCAGCAGGCCCACTAGCAGCTACGAGCAGTACTTC.

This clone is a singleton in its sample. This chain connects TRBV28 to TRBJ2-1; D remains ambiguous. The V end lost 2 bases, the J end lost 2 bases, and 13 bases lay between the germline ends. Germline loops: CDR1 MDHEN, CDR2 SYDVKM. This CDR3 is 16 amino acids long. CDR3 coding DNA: TGTGCCAGCAGTTTAACCCCGGGCGGAACCTACAATGAGCAGTTCTTC. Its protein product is CASSLTPGGTYNEQFF.

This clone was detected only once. In nucleotides, the CDR3 is TGCGCCAGCAGAGACAGCCTGAACACTGAAGCTTTCTTT. This codes for CASRDSLNTEAFF. The chain combines TRBV5-1 with TRBJ1-1, with D perhaps matching TRBD1 (5 bases). CDR1 SGHRS and CDR2 YFSETQ come from the germline V gene. The CDR3 has 13 residues. The V gene lost 5 bases and the J gene lost 0 bases, with 8 bases spanning the gap.

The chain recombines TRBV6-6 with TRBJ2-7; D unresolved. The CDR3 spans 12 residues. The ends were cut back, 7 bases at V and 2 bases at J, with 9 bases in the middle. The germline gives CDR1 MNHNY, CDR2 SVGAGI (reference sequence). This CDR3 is CASTEGTYEQYF. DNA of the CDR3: TGTGCCAGCACCGAAGGGACCTACGAGCAGTACTTC.

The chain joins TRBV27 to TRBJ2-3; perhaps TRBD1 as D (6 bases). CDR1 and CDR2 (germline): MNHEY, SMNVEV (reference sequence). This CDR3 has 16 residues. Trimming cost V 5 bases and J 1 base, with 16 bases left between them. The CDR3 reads CASSRGQLRGTDTQYF. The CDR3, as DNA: TGTGCCAGCAGTCGTGGACAGTTACGAGGCACAGATACGCAGTATTTT.

DNA of the CDR3: TGTGCCAGCAGCCCTGGACTAGCGGAGAACCAAGAGACCCAGTACTTC. The encoded protein is CASSPGLAENQETQYF. The chain has TRBV5-8 and TRBJ2-5; 10 bases agree with TRBD2. The germline gives CDR1 SGHTS, CDR2 YDEGEE. The V gene end was trimmed by 4 bases and the J gene end by 0 bases; junction bases not matched to a gene: 6. The CDR3 covers 16 residues. Combining the CDR3 with reference TRBV5-8 and TRBJ2-5 gives the whole variable domain EAGVTQSPTHLIKTRGQQATLRCSPISGHTSVYWYQQALGLGLQFLLWYDEGEERNRGNFPPRFSGRQFPNYSSELNVNALELEDSALYLCASSPGLAENQETQYFGPGTRLLVL.

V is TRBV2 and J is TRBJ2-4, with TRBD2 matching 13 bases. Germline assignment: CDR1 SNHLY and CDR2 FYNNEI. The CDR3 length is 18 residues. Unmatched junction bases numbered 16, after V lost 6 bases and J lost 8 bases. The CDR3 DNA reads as TGTGCCAGCAGCGAAAGGGGAGGGACTAGCGGGATATGGGACATTCAGTACTTC. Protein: CASSERGGTSGIWDIQYF.